Shown below are 7 T cell receptor beta chains from a single sample sequenced in a study of T cells in tuberculosis. Only in-frame clones appear in the TCRdb table, and some are missing; sequencing was by immunoSEQ multiplex PCR. The table records 80,000 to 90,000 clones, roughly 91% of them present only once. After thawing and overnight rest, PBMC were stained with GMM-loaded CD1B tetramer, viability dye and anti-CD3 for sorting. C32 glucose monomycolate from Rhodococcus equi was loaded onto the CD1B tetramers. Material: CD1b-GMM tetramer-negative cells sorted from PBMCs. These receptors were collected from an adult woman with latent tuberculosis.

This chain connects TRBV18 to TRBJ1-2; D remains ambiguous. The ends were cut back, 8 bases at V and 4 bases at J, with 20 bases in the middle. Per germline, CDR1 KGHSH and CDR2 LQKENI. The CDR3 has 15 residues. The CDR3 DNA reads TGTGCCAGCCTTCCCGAAAAACAGAGCTTCTATGGCTACACCTTC. Translated, it gives CASLPEKQSFYGYTF.

The chain uses TRBV23-1 and TRBJ1-2; TRBD1 is a possible D gene (6 bases). TRBV23-1 has ORF status, its function being uncertain. The CDR3 covers 18 residues. Trimming removed 0 bases from V and 3 bases from J, with 20 bases in between. The CDR3 reads CASSQSPGVSVKYYGYTF. DNA for the CDR3: TGCGCCAGCAGTCAATCCCCAGGGGTTAGTGTTAAGTACTATGGCTACACCTTC.

The chain recombines TRBV5-5 with TRBJ1-1; no reliable D call. The length of the CDR3 is 14 residues. The V and J ends lost 0 bases and 7 bases respectively, with 13 bases between them. CDR1 is SGHKS, CDR2 YYEKEE, per germline (reference sequence). In nucleotides, the CDR3 is TGTGCCAGCAGCTTGGGTTCCTTCTCCCTTGAAGCTTTCTTT. Its translation is CASSLGSFSLEAFF.

The chain is built from TRBV5-4 and TRBJ2-5; 7 bases align to TRBD2. Per the germline V gene, CDR1 is SGHNT and CDR2 is YYREEE (reference sequence). V lost 0 bases to trimming and J lost 2 bases; unmatched junction nucleotides: 1. The CDR3 contains 14 residues. CDR3 amino acids: CASSLAGGQETQYF. In nucleotides, the CDR3 is TGTGCCAGCAGCTTGGCGGGGGGACAAGAGACCCAGTACTTC.

The chain uses TRBV7-3 and TRBJ2-1, with TRBD2 matching over 13 bases. Germline CDR1 reads SGHTA; CDR2 reads FQGTGA. V lost 5 bases, J lost 0 bases, and 7 bases stayed unmatched. The CDR3 loop spans 18 amino acids. As DNA, the CDR3 is TGTGCCAGCAGCACTAGCGGGGGGGCCCTAACCTCCTACAATGAGCAGTTCTTC. Protein product: CASSTSGGALTSYNEQFF.

This sequence joins TRBV11-2 and TRBJ2-4; D may be TRBD2 (5 bases). Germline V lookup: CDR1 SGHAT, CDR2 FQNNGV. V lost 1 base and J 9 bases, leaving 13 bases between the germline ends. CDR3 length equals 14 residues. The CDR3 reads CASSLGRGSSIQYF. In DNA, the CDR3 is TGTGCCAGCAGCTTAGGTAGAGGGTCGAGCATTCAGTACTTC.

The chain carries TRBV29-1 and TRBJ1-2; no reliable D call. The germline V and J ends were trimmed by 0 bases and 1 base, with 15 bases remaining between them. The CDR3 loop spans 16 amino acids. CDR1 and CDR2 from the germline V gene are SQVTM and ANQGSEA. The CDR3 spells CSVEDRRAGGNYGYTF. CDR3 coding DNA: TGCAGCGTTGAAGATCGTAGGGCAGGAGGTAACTATGGCTACACCTTC.